Shown below are 21 T cell receptor beta chains from a single sample sequenced in a study of neoadjuvant nivolumab and ipilimumab in lung cancer. Sequencing used immunoSEQ multiplex PCR; TCRdb keeps in-frame clones, though not all of them. The table includes some 9,100 clones, approximately 80% detected once. Specimen: tumor tissue, collected after neoadjuvant nivolumab, alone or with ipilimumab, at or shortly before surgery. The receptors derive from an adult with non-small cell lung cancer.

The rearrangement uses TRBV19 and TRBJ2-1; 9 bases match TRBD1. Unmatched junction bases numbered 8, after V lost 1 base and J lost 4 bases. Germline CDR1 and CDR2: LNHDA and SQIVND (reference sequence). The CDR3 length is 17 residues. Here the CDR3 reads CASSIGTGTGSYNEQFF. The CDR3 DNA reads TGTGCCAGTAGTATAGGGACCGGGACAGGGTCGTACAATGAGCAGTTCTTC.

This chain connects TRBV29-1 to TRBJ2-6; unclear D gene. The V end was cut by 1 base, the J end by 0 bases, with 7 bases between. CDR3 length equals 15 residues. CDR1 SQVTM and CDR2 ANQGSEA come from the germline V gene. The CDR3 spells CSVEGWSSGANVLTF. Here the CDR3 DNA reads TGCAGCGTTGAAGGCTGGAGCTCTGGGGCCAACGTCCTGACTTTC.

The chain carries TRBV7-2 and TRBJ2-2; TRBD1 agrees at 10 bases. Losses at the gene ends were 5 bases for V and 4 bases for J; bases not matched to a gene: 7. The CDR3 spans 16 residues. The germline V gene has CDR1 SGHTA and CDR2 FQGNSA. CDR3 amino acids: CASSRRQGARTGELFF. CDR3 DNA sequence: TGTGCCAGCAGCCGACGACAGGGGGCGCGCACCGGGGAGCTGTTTTTT.

V is TRBV4-3 and J is TRBJ2-7, with TRBD1 matching over 11 bases. Unmatched junction bases numbered 1, after V lost 0 bases and J lost 0 bases. CDR1 and CDR2 (germline): LGHNA, YSLEER. The CDR3 length is 16 residues. The CDR3 coding sequence is TGCGCCAGCAGCCAAGATGGGACAGGGGGCTCCTACGAGCAGTACTTC. Its protein is CASSQDGTGGSYEQYF.

J is TRBJ2-5 and V is TRBV5-1; the match to TRBD2 covers 9 bases. The CDR3 extends over 16 amino acids. V was clipped by 0 bases and J by 5 bases; unmatched bases: 8. CDR1 and CDR2 from the germline V gene are SGHRS and YFSETQ. The DNA for the CDR3 is TGCGCCAGCAGCTTGGCTAGCGGGATGGGGGGTGAGACCCAGTACTTC. It is translated as CASSLASGMGGETQYF. The full variable domain, completed using reference TRBV5-1 and TRBJ2-5, is KAGVTQTPRYLIKTRGQQVTLSCSPISGHRSVSWYQQTPGQGLQFLFEYFSETQRNKGNFPGRFSGRQFSNSRSEMNVSTLELGDSALYLCASSLASGMGGETQYFGPGTRLLVL.

This clone is medium-sized (0.01 to 0.1%). V and J are TRBV27 and TRBJ2-1, with D possibly being TRBD2 (5 bases). The CDR3 consists of 14 residues. V lost 3 bases, J lost 6 bases, and 12 bases lay in between. The germline V gene encodes CDR1 MNHEY and CDR2 SMNVEV (reference sequence). DNA for the CDR3: TGTGCCAGCAGTTTCCGGGGTGGCTTCAATGAGCAGTTCTTC. As protein: CASSFRGGFNEQFF.

The chain is built from TRBV19 and TRBJ1-2; D is unclear. The CDR3 extends over 14 amino acids. The V gene lost 2 bases and the J gene lost 5 bases, with 12 bases spanning the gap. Germline values: CDR1 LNHDA, CDR2 SQIVND (reference sequence). The CDR3 sequence is CASSILIQTYGYTF. The CDR3 coding sequence is TGTGCCAGTAGTATACTAATCCAGACGTATGGCTACACCTTC.

The V and J genes are TRBV5-1 and TRBJ2-3; 13 bases are shared with TRBD2. J lost 6 bases, V lost 0 bases, and 4 bases had no gene match. The length of the CDR3 is 16 residues. CDR1 is SGHRS and CDR2 is YFSETQ in the germline V gene. The CDR3 DNA reads TGCGCCAGCAGCTTGGGGACTAGCGGGAGACTTGATACGCAGTATTTT. This gives the protein CASSLGTSGRLDTQYF.

The gene calls are TRBV28 and TRBJ2-7; D perhaps matches TRBD2 (5 bases). V was cut by 2 bases and J by 2 bases, with 13 bases left in between. Germline CDR1 MDHEN, CDR2 SYDVKM. The CDR3 totals 15 residues. CDR3: CASSLATRGPYEQYF. The CDR3 coding sequence is TGTGCCAGCAGTTTAGCAACCCGAGGGCCCTACGAGCAGTACTTC.

The V gene is TRBV13, the J gene TRBJ1-5; D unresolved. The germline V gene has CDR1 PRHDT and CDR2 FYEKMQ (reference sequence). V gave up 0 bases and J gave up 2 bases, with 11 bases separating them. The CDR3 is 16 residues long. CDR3 protein: CASSLGAAGRNQPQHF. In DNA form, the CDR3 reads TGTGCCAGCAGCTTAGGGGCAGCAGGACGCAATCAGCCCCAGCATTTT.

The chain has TRBV5-4 and TRBJ2-6, with D tentatively TRBD1 (6 bases). The CDR3 totals 16 residues. V lost 2 bases to trimming and J lost 4 bases, with 13 bases between them. The V gene's germline CDR1 is SGHNT and CDR2 YYREEE (reference sequence). CDR3 in DNA: TGTGCCAGCAGCTTAGACAGGACCTCGGGGGCCAACGTCCTGACTTTC. This sequence encodes CASSLDRTSGANVLTF.

This chain links TRBV11-2 with TRBJ1-2; D gene uncertain. V was trimmed by 5 bases and J by 6 bases, leaving 16 bases between them. Germline values: CDR1 SGHAT, CDR2 FQNNGV. The CDR3 is 14 residues long. CDR3 residues: CASSPRGSDNGYTF. CDR3 bases: TGTGCCAGCAGCCCCCGCGGGAGTGACAATGGCTACACCTTC.

The chain has TRBV7-2 and TRBJ2-2; 8 positions agree with TRBD2. The CDR3 is made up of 15 amino acids. Trimming cost V 4 bases and J 4 bases; bases outside gene matches: 5. Germline V gene lookup returns CDR1 SGHTA and CDR2 FQGNSA. CDR3 coding DNA: TGTGCCAGCAGCTCGGGACTAGGAGGCACCGGGGAGCTGTTTTTT. The encoded protein is CASSSGLGGTGELFF.

Remarks on this clone: The junction differs from germline at one of its ends, possibly a read error. The chain uses TRBV5-1 and TRBJ1-5, with 9 bases that match TRBD1. The CDR3 length is 14 residues. Germline CDR1 is SGHRS and CDR2 is YFSETQ. CDR3 amino acids: CASSLDRGDQPQHF. Written as DNA, the CDR3 is TGCGCCAGCAGCCTCGACAGGGGGGATCAACCCCAGCATTTT.

The V and J genes are TRBV5-1 and TRBJ2-1; D remains unclear. Germline lookup yields CDR1 SGHRS and CDR2 YFSETQ. The germline V and J ends were trimmed by 1 base and 5 bases, with 7 bases remaining between them. The CDR3 has 13 residues. The CDR3, as DNA: TGCGCCAGCAGCTTGTCTCCCAACAATGAGCAGTTCTTC. Protein: CASSLSPNNEQFF.

The genes are TRBV6-5 and TRBJ2-7; a possible D gene is TRBD2 (5 bases). Germline CDR1 and CDR2: MNHEY and SVGAGI. Trimming took 6 bases from V and 6 from J, leaving 12 bases between them. The CDR3 extends over 12 amino acids. CDR3 sequence: CASRDLVGEQYF. Here the CDR3 DNA reads TGTGCCAGCAGGGACTTGGTTGGCGAGCAGTACTTC.

The CDR3 loop reads CASSLLVSYEQYF. The CDR3 DNA sequence: TGTGCCAGCAGCTTACTAGTCTCCTACGAGCAGTACTTC. The rearrangement links TRBV7-9 to TRBJ2-7; D unclear. V lost 2 bases and J 0 bases, leaving 5 bases between the germline ends. The CDR3 is 13 residues long. CDR1 and CDR2 from the germline V gene are SEHNR and FQNEAQ (reference sequence). Variable domain in full (rest from reference TRBV7-9 and TRBJ2-7): DTGVSQNPRHKITKRGQNVTFRCDPISEHNRLYWYRQTLGQGPEFLTYFQNEAQLEKSRLLSDRFSAERPKGSFSTLEIQRTEQGDSAMYLCASSLLVSYEQYFGPGTRLTVT.

The V gene is TRBV27, the J gene TRBJ1-5; TRBD1 might be the D (6 bases). Deletions cut 5 bases from V and 2 bases from J, with 16 bases between. CDR3 size: 16 residues. The germline gives CDR1 MNHEY, CDR2 SMNVEV (reference sequence). CDR3 amino acids: CASSQYTGLGNQPQHF. CDR3 coding DNA: TGTGCCAGCAGTCAATACACAGGGTTGGGCAATCAGCCCCAGCATTTT.

The V and J genes are TRBV5-1 and TRBJ1-2; no clear D gene. The CDR3 length is 11 residues. The germline V and J ends were trimmed by 3 bases and 2 bases, with 2 bases remaining between them. The germline V gene has CDR1 SGHRS and CDR2 YFSETQ. DNA for the CDR3: TGCGCCAGCAGCTCGAACTATGGCTACACCTTC. Translating gives CASSSNYGYTF.

The table lists this clone with a few counts. This chain links TRBV10-2 with TRBJ2-3; weak D call: TRBD2 (5 bases). The CDR3 contains 15 residues. Trimming pared 3 bases from V and 7 bases from J, leaving 17 bases between. Germline V gene sequence: CDR1 WSHSY, CDR2 SAAADI. The CDR3: CASSDWTAVTNTQYF. CDR3 nucleotide sequence: TGCGCCAGCAGTGATTGGACTGCCGTCACGAATACGCAGTATTTT.

This clone was seen only a few times. The chain uses TRBV11-2 and TRBJ1-4; D remains unclear. Trimming took off 5 bases at V and 8 bases at J, with 12 bases between the two ends. Germline V gene data show CDR1 as SGHAT and CDR2 as FQNNGV. The length of the CDR3 is 13 residues. As DNA, the CDR3 is TGTGCCAGCAGCCCTTGGGCGGAGGAAAAACTGTTTTTT. Translating it yields CASSPWAEEKLFF.